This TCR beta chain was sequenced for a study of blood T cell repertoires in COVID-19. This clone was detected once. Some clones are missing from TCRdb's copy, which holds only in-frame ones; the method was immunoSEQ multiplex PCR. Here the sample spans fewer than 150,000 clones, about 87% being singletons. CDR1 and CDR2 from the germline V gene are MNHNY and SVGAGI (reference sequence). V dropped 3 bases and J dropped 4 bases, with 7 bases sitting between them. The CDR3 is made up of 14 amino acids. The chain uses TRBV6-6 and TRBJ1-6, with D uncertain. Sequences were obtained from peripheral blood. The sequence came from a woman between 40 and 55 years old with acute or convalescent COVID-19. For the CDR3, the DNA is TGTGCCAGCAGTTATGCGGAGTATAATTCACCCCTCCACTTT. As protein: CASSYAEYNSPLHF.